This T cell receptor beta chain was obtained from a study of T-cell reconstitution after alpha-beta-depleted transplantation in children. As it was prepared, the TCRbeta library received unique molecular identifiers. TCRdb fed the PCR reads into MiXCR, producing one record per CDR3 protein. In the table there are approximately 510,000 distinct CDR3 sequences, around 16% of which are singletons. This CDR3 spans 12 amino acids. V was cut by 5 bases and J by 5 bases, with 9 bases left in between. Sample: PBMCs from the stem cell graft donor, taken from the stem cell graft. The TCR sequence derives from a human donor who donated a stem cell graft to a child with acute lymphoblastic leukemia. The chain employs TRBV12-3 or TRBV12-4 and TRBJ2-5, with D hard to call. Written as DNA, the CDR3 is TGTGCCAGCAGTAAATTCGGTGAGACCCAGTACTTC. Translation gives CASSKFGETQYF.